The rows below give T cell receptor beta chains drawn from one sample of a study of regulatory dendritic cells for organ transplantation. No antigens are known for them. The data were produced by immunoSEQ multiplex PCR, yet TCRdb's version contains in-frame clones alone and is incomplete. The data contain approximately 22,000 clones, about 85% of them seen just once; the ten biggest clones take up 0.26%. The source material was naive CD4+ T cells from blood cultured with dendritic cells. All receptors come from a human donor in good health. Each CDR3 is given with its conserved first and last residue. Each record gives: J gene, V gene, CDR3 protein.

J: TRBJ2-3; V: TRBV30; CDR3: CAWSVMRGRAIGRTDTQYF
J: TRBJ2-7; V: TRBV7-2; CDR3: CASSLDSRSGSEQYF
J: TRBJ2-7; V: TRBV11-2; CDR3: CASSQGQNYEQYF
J: TRBJ1-1; V: TRBV28; CDR3: CASTGSTIPNTEAFF
J: TRBJ2-3; V: TRBV5-4; CDR3: CASSLVRELRSDTQYF
J: TRBJ2-2; V: TRBV7-2; CDR3: CASSLSLAAGELFF
J: TRBJ2-1; V: TRBV6-1; CDR3: CASRQGAYNEQFF
J: TRBJ1-1; V: TRBV4-2; CDR3: CASSQVMGRGMNTEAFF
J: TRBJ1-1; V: TRBV19; CDR3: CASSKMTDYTEAFF
J: TRBJ2-7; V: TRBV4-3; CDR3: CASSQATGAYEQYF
J: TRBJ2-5; V: TRBV18; CDR3: CASSPTQETQYF
J: TRBJ2-5; V: TRBV20-1; CDR3: CSAFYFGGPYF
J: TRBJ1-1; V: TRBV27; CDR3: CASSLPDRQEAFF
J: TRBJ2-4; V: TRBV30; CDR3: CAWSLNQPSELYF
J: TRBJ2-7; V: TRBV7-2; CDR3: CASSPRIVTGVHYEQYF
J: TRBJ2-7; V: TRBV18; CDR3: CASSPKPVGGPYEQYF
J: TRBJ2-3; V: TRBV7-2; CDR3: CASTVARHTDTQYF
J: TRBJ1-2; V: TRBV5-5; CDR3: CASSLLVSAEDYGYTF
J: TRBJ1-2; V: TRBV2; CDR3: CASTSLPGGYTF
J: TRBJ1-1; V: TRBV9; CDR3: CASSPLTGSTEAFF
J: TRBJ2-5; V: TRBV7-3; CDR3: CASSSDRQETQYF
J: TRBJ1-3; V: TRBV29-1; CDR3: CSVDFGPSSGNTIYF
J: TRBJ2-6; V: TRBV7-3; CDR3: CASSGRTRKSSGANVLTF
J: TRBJ2-7; V: TRBV7-6; CDR3: CASSLARGYEQYF
J: TRBJ1-5; V: TRBV5-6; CDR3: CASSLAGVVQPQHF
J: TRBJ1-2; V: TRBV30; CDR3: CAWSPTVSDSGYTF
J: TRBJ2-7; V: TRBV27; CDR3: CASSLAGGDEQYF
J: TRBJ1-5; V: TRBV28; CDR3: CASSPDRENQPQHF
J: TRBJ2-3; V: TRBV13; CDR3: CASSNAGQITYTQYF
J: TRBJ1-1; V: TRBV18; CDR3: CASSPGQGYTEAFF
J: TRBJ2-7; V: TRBV18; CDR3: CASSPRDAHEQYF
J: TRBJ1-2; V: TRBV27; CDR3: CASSPPGRDGYTF
J: TRBJ1-4; V: TRBV30; CDR3: CAWINRDSNEKLFF
J: TRBJ2-7; V: TRBV4-1; CDR3: CASSQYRDRGYEQYF
J: TRBJ1-4; V: TRBV7-2; CDR3: CASSSGVQGYNEKLFF
J: TRBJ1-2; V: TRBV7-8; CDR3: CASSPRTGPYGYTF
J: TRBJ1-2; V: TRBV7-9; CDR3: CASSSPGPEGGYTF
J: TRBJ1-3; V: TRBV28; CDR3: CASSFHGTPKVGNTIYF
J: TRBJ1-5; V: TRBV5-8; CDR3: CASSFQDSWPQHF